The sequence of this TCR beta chain was determined in a study of naive and memory T cell subsets. The library had UMIs added by 3' ligation of an oligonucleotide to TCR cDNA. Whole-blood samples were roughly 2.3 ml of peripheral blood from healthy adult volunteers. Input was about 1 to 1,100 ng of DNase-treated total RNA without cell sorting. Four PCR rounds used nested alpha and beta constant region primers plus the SP2 primer. Alpha and beta constant region primers primed reverse transcription for blood and skin samples. TCRdb used MiXCR to reprocess the 5' RACE reads, holding one entry per CDR3 protein. The table includes roughly 56,000 distinct CDR3 sequences, around 7.3% detected once. This clonotype has just a few counts. The receptor was isolated from a male donor in good health.

The CDR3 region has the DNA TGTGCCAGCAGTGGCATCCTCCCAGCGGGGGGCACCTACGAGCAGTACTTC. Its translation: CASSGILPAGGTYEQYF. The chain has TRBV25-1 and TRBJ2-7; 9 bases fit TRBD2. V lost 4 bases and J lost 2; bases outside the gene matches: 12. CDR1 and CDR2 (germline): MGHDK, SYGVNS. The CDR3 length is 17 residues.